Each of the 14 T cell receptor beta chains below was sequenced from the same sample in a study of cytomegalovirus exposure and HLA in healthy donors. Here immunoSEQ multiplex PCR was the method, and the copy in TCRdb shows in-frame clones only, minus some. Of 200,000 to 300,000 clones listed, about 92% were seen once; the top ten hold roughly 3%. Sequenced material: PBMCs. All receptors derive from a woman aged 30 to 39 in good health and CMV-seronegative.

The chain links TRBV6-5 to TRBJ2-7; perhaps TRBD1 as D (6 bases). The germline V gene has CDR1 MNHEY and CDR2 SVGAGI. This CDR3 has 13 residues. V shed 2 bases and J shed 5 bases, with 10 bases lying between them. CDR3 amino acids: CASSYGRGNEQYF. The CDR3 nucleotides are TGTGCCAGCAGTTACGGCAGGGGCAACGAGCAGTACTTC.

The chain has TRBV11-2 and TRBJ2-7, with 12 bases identical to TRBD2. The ends lost 5 bases at V and 3 bases at J; junction bases unmatched: 8. This CDR3 is 16 amino acids long. Germline-derived CDR1 and CDR2 are SGHAT and FQNNGV. In DNA, the CDR3 is TGTGCCAGCAGCCTCTACACTAGCGGGAGGTTCTACGAGCAGTACTTC. It yields the protein CASSLYTSGRFYEQYF.

This CDR3 is CSARYEDEQYF. For the CDR3, the DNA is TGCAGTGCTAGATACGAAGACGAGCAGTACTTC. The chain couples TRBV20-1 to TRBJ2-7; D call uncertain. The CDR3 runs to 11 residues. Trimming took off 2 bases at V and 5 bases at J, with 7 bases between the two ends. Germline values: CDR1 DFQATT, CDR2 SNEGSKA (reference sequence).

The rearrangement links TRBV28 to TRBJ1-5, with D unclear. This CDR3 spans 17 amino acids. Trimming pared 9 bases from V and 0 bases from J, leaving 21 bases between. CDR1 is MDHEN, CDR2 SYDVKM, per germline. CDR3 coding DNA: TGTGCCAGTACGACCCCCGCGGCACCGTTTAGCAATCAGCCCCAGCATTTT. This encodes CASTTPAAPFSNQPQHF.

The count of this clone is one. The V and J genes are TRBV28 and TRBJ1-4, with TRBD1 matching over 8 bases. CDR1 and CDR2 (germline): MDHEN, SYDVKM. The CDR3 length is 15 residues. V dropped 5 bases and J dropped 10; count of bases not matched to a gene: 12. The CDR3 protein is CASSPSTGEGGKLFF. The CDR3 DNA follows: TGTGCCAGCAGTCCCTCGACAGGGGAAGGAGGAAAACTGTTTTTT. The complete variable domain, with remaining parts taken from reference TRBV28 and TRBJ1-4, reads DVKVTQSSRYLVKRTGEKVFLECVQDMDHENMFWYRQDPGLGLRLIYFSYDVKMKEKGDIPEGYSVSREKKERFSLILESASTNQTSMYLCASSPSTGEGGKLFFGSGTQLSVL.

This chain links TRBV2 with TRBJ1-4; 12 bases agree with TRBD1. In germline, CDR1 is SNHLY, CDR2 FYNNEI. V was pared by 5 bases and J by 3 bases, with 4 bases of the junction left unmatched. CDR3 length equals 16 residues. CDR3 in DNA: TGTGCCAGCAGTTGGGGACAGGGGGCTGCTAATGAAAAACTGTTTTTT. Its translation is CASSWGQGAANEKLFF.

This chain links TRBV6-5 with TRBJ1-3; TRBD1 is a possible D gene (5 bases). V was pared by 2 bases and J by 2 bases, with 10 bases between. CDR1 is MNHEY, CDR2 SVGAGI, per germline. The CDR3 extends over 15 amino acids. The DNA of the CDR3 is TGTGCCAGCAGTTACGGGGCAGGGCCTGGAAACACCATATATTTT. Encoded protein: CASSYGAGPGNTIYF.

V is TRBV14 and J is TRBJ2-5; a possible D gene is TRBD1 (6 bases). The CDR3 is 16 residues long. CDR1 SGHDN and CDR2 FVKESK come from the germline V gene. V was cut by 4 bases and J by 7 bases, with 22 bases left in between. CDR3 region: CASSLPGTRGGGTQYF. The DNA of the CDR3 is TGTGCCAGCAGCCTACCAGGGACCAGGGGTGGTGGGACCCAGTACTTC.

The rearrangement links TRBV14 to TRBJ2-1; no clear D gene. Germline V gene data show CDR1 as SGHDN and CDR2 as FVKESK. V shed 1 base and J shed 3 bases, with 7 bases lying between them. The length of the CDR3 is 14 residues. CDR3 amino acids: CASSQAASYNEQFF. In DNA, the CDR3 is TGTGCCAGCAGCCAAGCTGCTAGCTACAATGAGCAGTTCTTC. Supplemented by reference TRBV14 and TRBJ2-1, the full variable domain reads EAGVTQFPSHSVIEKGQTVTLRCDPISGHDNLYWYRRVMGKEIKFLLHFVKESKQDESGMPNNRFLAERTGGTYSTLKVQPAELEDSGVYFCASSQAASYNEQFFGPGTRLTVL.

The chain employs TRBV9 and TRBJ2-3; 7 bases line up with TRBD2. J lost 5 bases, V lost 0 bases, and 6 bases had no gene match. The CDR3 has 15 amino acids. Germline V gene data show CDR1 as SGDLS and CDR2 as YYNGEE. CDR3 sequence reads: CASSVAWGGLDTQYF. CDR3 DNA: TGTGCCAGCAGCGTAGCTTGGGGGGGATTAGATACGCAGTATTTT.

The chain is built from TRBV14 and TRBJ2-5; no definite D call. V lost 1 base, J lost 4 bases, and 7 bases lay in between. Per the germline V gene, CDR1 is SGHDN and CDR2 is FVKESK. This CDR3 region has 13 residues. The CDR3 DNA reads TGTGCCAGCAGCCAAGTAGGTCCAGAGACCCAGTACTTC. Translating gives CASSQVGPETQYF.

The CDR3 reads CASSFVTGLNEQYF. The DNA of the CDR3 is TGCGCCAGCAGCTTCGTGACAGGGCTCAACGAGCAGTACTTC. The chain couples TRBV5-1 to TRBJ2-7, with TRBD1 identical over 7 bases. The CDR3 is made up of 14 amino acids. V lost 2 bases, J lost 5 bases, and 7 bases stayed unmatched. Germline V lookup: CDR1 SGHRS, CDR2 YFSETQ.

The chain employs TRBV7-3 and TRBJ2-1; D is ambiguous. The V end was cut by 4 bases, the J end by 6 bases, with 10 bases between. The V gene's germline CDR1 is SGHTA and CDR2 FQGTGA. This CDR3 comprises 13 residues. CDR3 region: CASSSFISNEQFF. In DNA, the CDR3 is TGTGCCAGCAGCTCGTTTATCAGCAATGAGCAGTTCTTC. Complete variable domain (other parts from reference TRBV7-3 and TRBJ2-1): GAGVSQTPSNKVTEKGKYVELRCDPISGHTALYWYRQSLGQGPEFLIYFQGTGAADDSGLPNDRFFAVRPEGSVSTLKIQRTERGDSAVYLCASSSFISNEQFFGPGTRLTVL.

The chain links TRBV7-2 to TRBJ2-4; D gene ambiguous. V was cut by 1 base and J by 3 bases, with 10 bases left in between. The CDR3 has 15 amino acids. Germline lookup yields CDR1 SGHTA and CDR2 FQGNSA. CDR3 protein: CASSLDNTVKNIQYF. CDR3 sequence (DNA): TGTGCCAGCAGCTTAGACAATACAGTCAAAAACATTCAGTACTTC.